This TCR beta chain was retrieved from a study of T-cell memory formation after mild COVID-19. Study information: TCR clusters largely stayed donor specific. Study-wide results and limits: Largely, contracting CD4+ clones fell within CM and EM, and contracting CD8+ clones within EMRA. Later expanders leaned toward CD4+, whereas clones contracting from day 15 to 85 were balanced CD4/CD8.

The CDR3 contains 14 residues. V was pared by 5 bases and J by 3 bases, with 9 bases between. Germline-derived CDR1 and CDR2 are SGDLS and YYNGEE. About this clonotype: Its antigen is not known.

After 5'RACE with constant-segment primers, TCR alpha and TCR beta cDNA libraries carrying sample barcodes and UMIs were obtained. TCRdb itself ran the 5' RACE reads through MiXCR, one entry per CDR3 protein. Here the sample spans about 140,000 distinct CDR3 sequences, about 14% being singletons. This receptor was obtained from an adult woman who had mild COVID-19 (a few samples of this study predate the infection). Cell type and time point are not known. The chain is built from TRBV9 and TRBJ2-6; D is ambiguous. Sequenced material: PBMCs or a T cell subset sorted from them (not recorded which). CDR3 in DNA: TGTGCCAGCAGTCGGGTTAGTGGGGCCAACGTCCTGACTTTC. Protein sequence: CASSRVSGANVLTF.